Below, 28 T cell receptor beta chains from the same sample are listed, as sequenced in a study of T cell responses to AZD1222 COVID-19 vaccine. Some clones are missing from TCRdb's copy, which holds only in-frame ones; the method was immunoSEQ multiplex PCR. The sample shows 95,000 to 150,000 clones, 80% to 95% of them seen only once. Here the sequenced sample was peripheral blood, taken 28 days after the second AZD1222 dose. Receptor source: an adult who received the AZD1222 COVID-19 vaccine.

This clone appeared once. The gene calls are TRBV6-1 and TRBJ2-7, with D possibly TRBD1 on 6 matching bases. The CDR3 is 15 residues long. V was trimmed by 6 bases and J by 2 bases, leaving 17 bases between them. Looked up from germline, CDR1 is MNHNS and CDR2 is SASEGT. The DNA of the CDR3 is TGTGCCAGCAGCCGCTACAGGGAATCCCCCTACGAGCAGTACTTC. As protein: CASSRYRESPYEQYF.

Here the CDR3 DNA reads TGTGCCAGCAGCTTACAGGGGGCGAGTGGTCAGCCCCAGCATTTT. The encoded protein is CASSLQGASGQPQHF. The chain recombines TRBV6-5 with TRBJ1-5, with 9 bases fitting TRBD1. Germline CDR1 and CDR2: MNHEY and SVGAGI. V lost 6 bases and J lost 6; bases outside the gene matches: 9. The CDR3 extends over 15 amino acids.

This chain connects TRBV29-1 to TRBJ1-4, with D tentatively TRBD1 (5 bases). CDR3 length equals 14 residues. Trimming removed 4 bases at V and 0 bases at J, with 9 bases between. Per germline, CDR1 SQVTM and CDR2 ANQGSEA. The CDR3 region is CSVVGEATNEKLFF. CDR3 DNA: TGCAGCGTTGTGGGGGAGGCAACTAATGAAAAACTGTTTTTT.

This chain links TRBV2 with TRBJ1-1; TRBD1 aligns across 8 bases. The CDR3 extends over 12 amino acids. Germline-derived CDR1 and CDR2 are SNHLY and FYNNEI. V lost 1 base to trimming and J lost 8 bases; unmatched junction nucleotides: 0. CDR3 protein: CASSEGDREAFF. CDR3 sequence (DNA): TGTGCCAGCAGTGAAGGGGACAGGGAAGCTTTCTTT.

The V gene is TRBV18, the J gene TRBJ1-5, with D unclear. This CDR3 comprises 16 residues. With 1 base removed from V and 0 bases from J, the gap between germline ends came to 10 bases. Germline CDR1 KGHSH, CDR2 LQKENI. The CDR3 nucleotides read TGTGCCAGCTCACCACGTAACGATTATAGCAATCAGCCCCAGCATTTT. It specifies CASSPRNDYSNQPQHF.

The V call is TRBV9, the J call TRBJ2-7; D may correspond to TRBD1 or TRBD2 (6 bases each). V lost 0 bases, J lost 1 base, and 11 bases lay in between. The germline CDR1 and CDR2 sequences are SGDLS and YYNGEE. CDR3 length: 15 residues. The CDR3 here is CASSVATGTSYEQYF. The CDR3 coding sequence is TGTGCCAGCAGCGTAGCTACAGGGACTTCCTACGAGCAGTACTTC.

The chain recombines TRBV15 with TRBJ2-3, with a possible D match to TRBD1 (6 bases). V was clipped by 0 bases and J by 0 bases, with 16 bases between them. The CDR3 runs 18 residues. Germline V gives CDR1 LNHNV, CDR2 YYDKDF (reference sequence). The CDR3 sequence: CATSRDKGFRGSTDTQYF. CDR3 in DNA: TGTGCCACCAGCAGAGATAAAGGGTTTAGGGGGAGCACAGATACGCAGTATTTT.

The CDR3 sequence: CASSLLRVTGYGYTF. For the CDR3, the DNA is TGTGCCAGCAGCTTGTTGCGTGTAACCGGCTATGGCTACACCTTC. The J gene is TRBJ1-2, the V gene TRBV7-9, with D hard to call. CDR3 length: 15 residues. The germline CDR1 and CDR2 sequences are SEHNR and FQNEAQ (reference sequence). V lost 3 bases, J lost 4 bases, and 15 bases lay in between.

This clone was observed once. V and J are TRBV24-1 and TRBJ2-3; 8 positions match TRBD1. Trimming at V came to 9 bases and at J to 1 base, leaving 2 bases not matched to a gene. This CDR3 is built from 13 residues. CDR1 is KGHDR, CDR2 SFDVKD, per germline. The CDR3 DNA is TGTGCCACCGGGGGACAGGGCACAGATACGCAGTATTTT. Encoded protein: CATGGQGTDTQYF.

The table lists this clone with a count of one. V gene TRBV7-9 combines with J gene TRBJ1-2, with D tentatively TRBD1 (5 bases). Looked up from germline, CDR1 is SEHNR and CDR2 is FQNEAQ (reference sequence). Trimming shortened V by 5 bases and J by 8 bases, and 18 bases separated the two germline ends. This CDR3 has 14 amino acids. CDR3 nucleotides: TGTGCCAGCAGCCCACGGGGGGGTGGAGAAGGCTACACCTTC. It is translated as CASSPRGGGEGYTF.

This clone was seen once. The V and J genes are TRBV19 and TRBJ2-3, with D perhaps TRBD2 (6 bases). V lost 3 bases to trimming and J lost 2 bases, with 9 bases between them. Germline-derived CDR1 and CDR2 are LNHDA and SQIVND (reference sequence). The CDR3 runs to 14 residues. CDR3 DNA sequence: TGTGCCAGTAGTATGGAGGGTCTCACAGATACGCAGTATTTT. Its translation is CASSMEGLTDTQYF.

This clone was recorded a few times. The chain is built from TRBV14 and TRBJ1-3, with TRBD1 matching over 7 bases. The germline V gene has CDR1 SGHDN and CDR2 FVKESK. V was pared by 4 bases and J by 5 bases, with 14 bases of the junction left unmatched. This CDR3 is built from 17 residues. The CDR3 DNA follows: TGTGCCAGCAGCCCCGGATCCCTCAGGGACAGAAGAAACACCATATATTTT. It is translated as CASSPGSLRDRRNTIYF.

V usage is TRBV7-2 and J usage is TRBJ1-1; a weak D match, TRBD1 (5 bases). Looked up from germline, CDR1 is SGHTA and CDR2 is FQGNSA. V gave up 1 base and J gave up 7 bases, with 7 bases separating them. This CDR3 spans 12 amino acids. Written as DNA, the CDR3 is TGTGCCAGCAGCTTAGGGGGCTATGAAGCTTTCTTT. This codes for CASSLGGYEAFF.

The chain is built from TRBV25-1 and TRBJ2-7, with D possibly called TRBD1 or TRBD2 (5 bases each). This CDR3 contains 15 residues. V lost 1 base to trimming and J lost 3 bases, with 13 bases between them. From germline, CDR1 is MGHDK and CDR2 SYGVNS. The CDR3 sequence is CASSEFGQGRYEQYF. The CDR3, as DNA: TGTGCCAGCAGTGAATTCGGCCAGGGACGCTACGAGCAGTACTTC.

The rearrangement uses TRBV3-1 (or the pseudogene TRBV3-2) and TRBJ2-3; TRBD2 matches at 15 bases. The germline CDR1 and CDR2 sequences are LGHDT and YNNKEL (reference sequence). CDR3 length: 22 residues. J was trimmed by 0 bases and V by 0 bases; bases with no gene match: 13. The CDR3 DNA reads TGTGCCAGCAGCCAAGATCTGCGGACTAGCGGGAGGGTTAAAACTAGCACAGATACGCAGTATTTT. It yields the protein CASSQDLRTSGRVKTSTDTQYF.

V and J are TRBV28 and TRBJ1-2; 8 positions match TRBD1. V lost 2 bases to trimming and J lost 1 base; unmatched junction nucleotides: 3. Germline CDR1 reads MDHEN; CDR2 reads SYDVKM. The CDR3 has 15 amino acids. CDR3 sequence (DNA): TGTGCCAGCAGTTTAGCAGGGGGCTATAACTATGGCTACACCTTC. Protein sequence: CASSLAGGYNYGYTF.

This rearrangement joins TRBV7-9 to TRBJ1-2; no clear D. V lost 5 bases, J lost 8 bases, and 12 bases lay in between. The CDR3 spans 12 residues. Germline V gives CDR1 SEHNR, CDR2 FQNEAQ (reference sequence). CDR3 coding DNA: TGTGCCAGCAGCCTCGCGCCTAGCGGCTACACCTTC. It yields the protein CASSLAPSGYTF.

To note about this clone: At one end the junction does not follow the germline gene, possibly because of a read error. The rearrangement links TRBV7-7 to TRBJ2-4, with D perhaps TRBD2 (5 bases). CDR1 SSHAT and CDR2 FNYEAQ come from the germline V gene (reference sequence). The CDR3 covers 16 residues. CDR3 protein: CASSLASGNAKNIQYF. The CDR3 DNA follows: TGTGCTAGCAGCTTAGCTTCGGGGAACGCCAAAAACATTCAGTACTTC.

The chain joins TRBV10-3 to TRBJ2-3; TRBD2 matches at 8 bases. This CDR3 is built from 14 residues. The junction had 8 bases not matched to a gene; V was cut back by 6 bases and J by 6 bases. Looked up from germline, CDR1 is ENHRY and CDR2 is SYGVKD. The CDR3 here is CAISPGGDPDTQYF. In DNA form, the CDR3 reads TGTGCCATCAGCCCGGGGGGGGATCCGGATACGCAGTATTTT.

V gene TRBV5-1 combines with J gene TRBJ2-1; TRBD1 aligns across 8 bases. Germline values: CDR1 SGHRS, CDR2 YFSETQ. The V and J ends lost 2 bases and 6 bases, in that order; junction bases with no gene match: 10. CDR3 length: 16 residues. The CDR3 here is CASSLTGGWDLNEQFF. DNA for the CDR3: TGCGCCAGCAGCTTAACAGGGGGTTGGGATCTCAATGAGCAGTTCTTC.

The V and J genes are TRBV2 and TRBJ1-1, with D uncertain. Germline loops: CDR1 SNHLY, CDR2 FYNNEI. The germline V and J ends were trimmed by 10 bases and 5 bases, with 11 bases remaining between them. The CDR3 is 11 residues long. The CDR3 reads CANHSGTEAFF. The CDR3 DNA is TGTGCCAACCATTCGGGGACTGAAGCTTTCTTT. Variable domain in full (rest from reference TRBV2 and TRBJ1-1): EPEVTQTPSHQVTQMGQEVILRCVPISNHLYFYWYRQILGQKVEFLVSFYNNEISEKSEIFDDQFSVERPDGSNFTLKIRSTKLEDSAMYFCANHSGTEAFFGQGTRLTVV.

The genes are TRBV13 and TRBJ1-6; 7 bases align to TRBD1. The CDR3 loop spans 17 amino acids. Germline V gives CDR1 PRHDT, CDR2 FYEKMQ (reference sequence). V dropped 5 bases and J dropped 4; count of bases not matched to a gene: 11. The CDR3 DNA reads as TGTGCCAGCAGCAAAACACAGGGGTCTCCTTATAATTCACCCCTCCACTTT. This codes for CASSKTQGSPYNSPLHF.

This clone came up once. The rearrangement links TRBV28 to TRBJ2-7; D possibly corresponds to TRBD1 (5 bases). Trimming cost V 4 bases and J 3 bases, with 7 bases left between them. CDR3 length equals 12 residues. CDR1 and CDR2 from the germline V gene are MDHEN and SYDVKM. In DNA, the CDR3 is TGTGCCAGCAGTTGGCAGGGCTACGAGCAGTACTTC. Encoded protein: CASSWQGYEQYF.

The rearrangement links TRBV18 to TRBJ2-1, with 11 bases lining up with TRBD2. Germline assignment: CDR1 KGHSH and CDR2 LQKENI. This CDR3 region has 16 residues. The V gene end was trimmed by 3 bases and the J gene end by 1 base; junction bases not matched to a gene: 2. This CDR3 reads CASSPVAGGSYNEQFF. For the CDR3, the DNA is TGTGCCAGCTCACCGGTAGCGGGAGGGTCCTACAATGAGCAGTTCTTC.

The V call is TRBV6-5, the J call TRBJ1-5; 8 bases agree with TRBD1. In germline, CDR1 is MNHEY, CDR2 SVGAGI. The V gene end was trimmed by 6 bases and the J gene end by 9 bases; junction bases not matched to a gene: 13. The CDR3 contains 15 residues. CDR3: CASRWTGSRWAPQHF. CDR3 DNA sequence: TGTGCCAGCAGATGGACAGGGTCCCGCTGGGCGCCCCAGCATTTT.

The chain recombines TRBV19 with TRBJ2-5, with 10 bases matching TRBD1. This CDR3 spans 14 amino acids. Trimming took 4 bases from V and 4 from J; bases not matched to a gene: 3. Germline CDR1 is LNHDA and CDR2 is SQIVND (reference sequence). The CDR3 loop reads CASSKTGGLETQYF. The CDR3, as DNA: TGTGCCAGTAGTAAGACAGGGGGCTTAGAGACCCAGTACTTC. Together with reference TRBV19 and TRBJ2-5, the CDR3 gives the full variable domain: DGGITQSPKYLFRKEGQNVTLSCEQNLNHDAMYWYRQDPGQGLRLIYYSQIVNDFQKGDIAEGYSVSREKKESFPLTVTSAQKNPTAFYLCASSKTGGLETQYFGPGTRLLVL.

V usage is TRBV6-5 and J usage is TRBJ1-2; a possible D gene is TRBD1 (5 bases). Per germline, CDR1 MNHEY and CDR2 SVGAGI. The CDR3 sequence is 14 residues long. The V end was cut by 5 bases, the J end by 4 bases, with 14 bases between. The CDR3 region has the DNA TGTGCCAGCAGTCAATGGGACGGACTCTATGGCTACACCTTC. Translating it yields CASSQWDGLYGYTF.

The chain links TRBV5-6 to TRBJ2-1; 7 bases line up with TRBD1. The CDR3 has 15 residues. Per the germline V gene, CDR1 is SGHDT and CDR2 is YYEEEE. V was clipped by 2 bases and J by 2 bases; unmatched bases: 4. CDR3 sequence reads: CASSFRDRPYNEQFF. CDR3 DNA: TGTGCCAGCAGCTTTCGGGACAGACCCTACAATGAGCAGTTCTTC.